This T cell receptor (beta chain) appears in the sequencing data of a study of blood T cell repertoires in COVID-19. Background on the study: Samples came from the United States, Italy and Spain, spanning acute and convalescent COVID-19. Sources were T cells, B-cell-depleted T cells, or PBMCs; the material itself was cDNA or gDNA.

As handled by the study authors: Using reference gene primer amplification, nucleated cell counts were estimated. Produced via immunoSEQ multiplex PCR; TCRdb's table is partial and in-frame only. Clonal size and the V and J genes are those of that table, whereas D and trimming came from the DNA. The sample lists 110,000 to 150,000 clones, about 76% occurring once. Trimming took 4 bases from V and 1 from J; bases not matched to a gene: 7. The CDR3 extends over 16 amino acids. Germline V gene lookup returns CDR1 SGHRS and CDR2 YFSETQ. V gene TRBV5-1 combines with J gene TRBJ2-1; 8 bases are shared with TRBD1. This clonotype originated in a man of 80 years or more with acute or convalescent COVID-19. Sequenced input: peripheral blood. The CDR3 protein is CASSVGQGGSYNEQFF. CDR3 bases: TGCGCCAGCAGCGTCGGACAGGGTGGTTCCTACAATGAGCAGTTCTTC.